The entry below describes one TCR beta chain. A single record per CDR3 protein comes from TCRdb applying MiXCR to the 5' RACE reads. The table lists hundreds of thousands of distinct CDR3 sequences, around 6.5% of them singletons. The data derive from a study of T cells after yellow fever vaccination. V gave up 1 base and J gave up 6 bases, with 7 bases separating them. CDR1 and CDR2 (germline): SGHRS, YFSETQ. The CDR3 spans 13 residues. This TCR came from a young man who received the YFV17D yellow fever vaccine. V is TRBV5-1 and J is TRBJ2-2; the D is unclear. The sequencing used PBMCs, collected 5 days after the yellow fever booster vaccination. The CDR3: CASSLFEAGELFF. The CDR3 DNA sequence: TGCGCCAGCAGCTTGTTCGAGGCCGGGGAGCTGTTTTTT.